This TCR beta chain was captured by sequencing in a study of blood T cell repertoires in COVID-19. As for the study in general: T cells, B-cell-depleted T cells, or PBMCs provided the cDNA or gDNA that served as material.

Per the original data handling: It was from reference gene primer amplification that nucleated cell counts were estimated. The repertoire was sequenced with immunoSEQ multiplex PCR; TCRdb's copy has only in-frame clones and lacks some. V and J calls and clone size are copied from that table; D and trimming were computed from the DNA. The sample has around 300,000 clones, about 90% seen once. Participants' reported clinical history set cohort assignment. Symptom resolution, clearance, or two negative PCRs marked the recovered donors of Cohort 3. In germline, CDR1 is SEHNR, CDR2 FQNEAQ (reference sequence). V dropped 10 bases and J dropped 8 bases, with 29 bases sitting between them. This CDR3 contains 16 residues.

Sample: PBMCs or T cells enriched from blood (not recorded which). The rearrangement links TRBV7-9 to TRBJ1-1, with D possibly matching TRBD1 (6 bases). The sequence derives from a woman in her twenties or thirties who had recovered from COVID-19. CDR3 in DNA: TGTGCCACCCACCCACGCACAGGGAGCCTCAGAGGGGAAGCTTTCTTT. Encoded protein: CATHPRTGSLRGEAFF.